A selection of T cell receptor beta chains follows, all from one sample in a study of neurological immune-mediated disorders. Each CDR3 protein gets one entry after TCRdb re-called the 5' RACE reads with MiXCR. Of around 40,000 distinct CDR3 sequences detected, 9.5% to 15% appear once; the ten largest clones hold 0.95% to 1.5%. Material for sequencing was PBMCs. These receptors were obtained from a female donor in good health. Both conserved end residues are part of each CDR3. Fields, in order: D gene, clone size, V gene, J gene, CDR3 DNA, CDR3 protein. D genes are given only for firm matches. Clone size is stated in some rows and not others, as once, few, many or a class when expanded.

D: TRBD2
size: NA
V: TRBV10-2
J: TRBJ2-2
DNA: TGCGCCAGCAGTGAGTCACTAGCGTCCGGGGAGCTGTTTTTT
CDR3: CASSESLASGELFF

D: NA
size: many
V: TRBV5-1
J: TRBJ1-3
DNA: TGCGCCAGCAGCTATGGGGGTAACTCTGGAAACACCATATATTTT
CDR3: CASSYGGNSGNTIYF

D: TRBD2
size: NA
V: TRBV10-3
J: TRBJ2-5
DNA: TGTGCCATCAGTGAGTCCAGCCGGGGAGGGGAGACCCAGTACTTC
CDR3: CAISESSRGGETQYF

D: NA
size: many
V: TRBV24-1
J: TRBJ1-2
DNA: TGTGCCACCAGTGAGACCTTCAGGGGCGGCTACACCTTC
CDR3: CATSETFRGGYTF

D: TRBD1
size: once
V: TRBV5-1
J: TRBJ1-2
DNA: TGCGCCAGCAGCCCAGCCTTTTCGGGACAGCAAGCTAACTATGGCTACACCTTC
CDR3: CASSPAFSGQQANYGYTF

D: TRBD2
size: many
V: TRBV4-1
J: TRBJ2-2
DNA: TGCGCCAGCAGCCAAGCCTCTAGCGGGGGGGCCGTCGGGGAGCTGTTTTTT
CDR3: CASSQASSGGAVGELFF

D: NA
size: many
V: TRBV20-1
J: TRBJ1-6
DNA: TGCAGTGCTAGAGAATCAAGGACGGACAATTTCTCCAATTCACCCCTCCACTTT
CDR3: CSARESRTDNFSNSPLHF

D: TRBD1
size: many
V: TRBV3-1
J: TRBJ1-2
DNA: TGTGCCAGCAGCCCCCACGGGACAGGGGGCGCCGGGGGCTACACCTTC
CDR3: CASSPHGTGGAGGYTF

D: NA
size: many
V: TRBV27
J: TRBJ1-5
DNA: TGTGCCAGCAGTTTGGGGGACGTTGGTCAGCCCCAGCATTTT
CDR3: CASSLGDVGQPQHF

D: NA
size: NA
V: TRBV9
J: TRBJ2-1
DNA: TGTGCCAGGAGCGGGCGGGCCCCGCAGAATGAGCAGCTCTTC
CDR3: CARSGRAPQNEQLF

D: NA
size: many
V: TRBV9
J: TRBJ1-2
DNA: TGTGCCAGCAGCGTAGCGGCAGGGCTGGGCTACACCTTC
CDR3: CASSVAAGLGYTF

D: NA
size: many
V: TRBV7-9
J: TRBJ2-2
DNA: TGTGCCAGCAGCTTTGGGATGGGCACCGGGGAGCTGTTTTTT
CDR3: CASSFGMGTGELFF

D: NA
size: many
V: TRBV6-6
J: TRBJ2-5
DNA: TGTGCCAGCAGTTACTCGAAAGAGACCCAGTACTTC
CDR3: CASSYSKETQYF

D: TRBD1
size: many
V: TRBV5-1
J: TRBJ1-1
DNA: TGCGCCAGCAGCTTGGAAGGTGGGACAGGGGCAGAAGCTTTCTTT
CDR3: CASSLEGGTGAEAFF

D: NA
size: many
V: TRBV6-5
J: TRBJ1-5
DNA: TGTGCCAGTTCACGGAACAGGGAAGGCAATCAGCCCCAGCATTTT
CDR3: CASSRNREGNQPQHF

D: NA
size: many
V: TRBV12-3/TRBV12-4
J: TRBJ1-1
DNA: TGTGCCAGCAGTCCTAGGGGCTACAAGAACACTGAAGCTTTCTTT
CDR3: CASSPRGYKNTEAFF

D: NA
size: many
V: TRBV20-1
J: TRBJ2-3
DNA: TGCAGTGCTAGAGTTTTCAACACAGATACGCAGTATTTT
CDR3: CSARVFNTDTQYF

D: NA
size: many
V: TRBV12-3/TRBV12-4
J: TRBJ1-4
DNA: TGTGCCAGCAGTTTTGGGTCCAGCACCTTTGAAAAACTGTTTTTT
CDR3: CASSFGSSTFEKLFF

D: TRBD1
size: once
V: TRBV4-1
J: TRBJ2-5
DNA: TGCGCCAGCAGCCAGGGACAGTCCCAAGAGACCCAGTACTTC
CDR3: CASSQGQSQETQYF

D: TRBD1
size: many
V: TRBV27
J: TRBJ1-5
DNA: TGTGCCAGCAGACCCGACAGGGCCTCTAGCAATCAGCCCCAGCATTTT
CDR3: CASRPDRASSNQPQHF

D: NA
size: many
V: TRBV5-1
J: TRBJ2-1
DNA: TGCGCCAGCAGCTCTAGGGGGGATGGGTACAATGAGCAGTTCTTC
CDR3: CASSSRGDGYNEQFF

D: NA
size: many
V: TRBV2
J: TRBJ1-1
DNA: TGTGCCAGCAGTGTGGTGGGGTATGGGACTGAAGCTTTCTTT
CDR3: CASSVVGYGTEAFF

D: NA
size: many
V: TRBV3-1
J: TRBJ2-7
DNA: TGTGCCAGCAGCCAAGATGGGGGGCGGCAGTACTTC
CDR3: CASSQDGGRQYF

D: NA
size: many
V: TRBV18
J: TRBJ1-4
DNA: TGTGCCAGCTCACCACCAGGGAGGAATAATGAAAAACTGTTTTTT
CDR3: CASSPPGRNNEKLFF

D: TRBD2
size: once
V: TRBV11-2
J: TRBJ2-1
DNA: TGTGCCAGCAGCTTAGTTGCTATAGCGGGAGGACAGGGTCACTCCTACAATGAGCAGTTCTTC
CDR3: CASSLVAIAGGQGHSYNEQFF